A selection of T cell receptor beta chains follows, all from one sample in a study of STAT5B mutations in CD4+ large granular lymphocyte leukemia. Produced via immunoSEQ multiplex PCR; TCRdb's table is partial and in-frame only. Of about 32,000 clones detected, over 80% appear once; the ten largest clones hold roughly 4.4%. The sample was CD4+ T cells from blood buffy coats. The receptors stem from a human donor in good health. Both conserved end residues are part of each CDR3. The D gene is left open where the match is weak. Clone size is shown for a subset of rows, as once, few, many or a class of expanded clone.

j_call v_call cdr3_length d_call clone_size cdr3_nt cdr3_aa
TRBJ1-2 TRBV28 11 - - TGTGCCAGCAGTTATTACTATGGCTACACCTTC CASSYYYGYTF
TRBJ2-1 TRBV7-9 17 TRBD2 - TGTGCCAGCAGCTTCGGGACTAGCGGGAGCTCCTACAATGAGCAGTTCTTC CASSFGTSGSSYNEQFF
TRBJ1-5 TRBV11-2 13 - - TGTGCCAGCAGAGGGCAGATGAATCAGCCCCAGCATTTT CASRGQMNQPQHF
TRBJ1-4 TRBV4-1 15 - few TGCGCCAGCAGCCAAGTATCGGGACAAATTGGAAAACTGTTTTTT CASSQVSGQIGKLFF
TRBJ2-7 TRBV28 14 - - TGTGCCAGCACCCCCATGGGACTGCTCTACGAGCAGTACTTC CASTPMGLLYEQYF
TRBJ1-5 TRBV2 16 TRBD1 - TGTGCCAGCAGTGGTTTAGGGACAGGGAGCAATCAGCCCCAGCATTTT CASSGLGTGSNQPQHF
TRBJ1-5 TRBV5-8 14 - once TGTGCCAGCAGCTTCGGTGGGGTATCTCAGCCCCAGCATTTT CASSFGGVSQPQHF
TRBJ2-3 TRBV12-5 14 - - TGTGCTAGTGCTTCACCCTCCAGAGCAGATACGCAGTATTTT CASASPSRADTQYF
TRBJ2-1 TRBV19 15 - - TGTGCCAGTCGAAAGGCGGAGCTCTCCTACAATGAGCAGTTCTTC CASRKAELSYNEQFF
TRBJ2-1 TRBV7-9 11 - - TGTGCCAGCAGCCTAGTGGATGAGCAGTTCTTC CASSLVDEQFF
TRBJ1-2 TRBV4-3 15 - - TGCGCCAGCAGCCAAGATAACTACAGGAACTATGGCTACACCTTC CASSQDNYRNYGYTF
TRBJ2-3 TRBV2 15 TRBD2 - TGTGCCAGCAAGGGACTAGCGGGAGTTGGAGATACGCAGTATTTT CASKGLAGVGDTQYF
TRBJ2-7 TRBV28 15 - - TGTGCCAGCACCTCCGGCGGAGGGGGCACCTACGAGCAGTACTTC CASTSGGGGTYEQYF
TRBJ1-1 TRBV6-5 11 - - TGTGCCAGCAGTGAAGGCACTGAAGCTTTCTTT CASSEGTEAFF
TRBJ2-1 TRBV18 13 - - TGTGCCAGCTCACCAGGACAGTACAATGAGCAGTTCTTC CASSPGQYNEQFF
TRBJ1-1 TRBV20-1 11 - - TGCAGTGCTCAAAGGGGAGCCGAAGCTTTCTTT CSAQRGAEAFF
TRBJ2-1 TRBV7-2 15 - - TGTGCCAGCAGCTCAAGCGAGAGCTCCTACAATGAGCAGTTCTTC CASSSSESSYNEQFF
TRBJ2-3 TRBV5-6 14 - few TGTGCCAGCAGCCCTCTAGGAACCACAGATACGCAGTATTTT CASSPLGTTDTQYF